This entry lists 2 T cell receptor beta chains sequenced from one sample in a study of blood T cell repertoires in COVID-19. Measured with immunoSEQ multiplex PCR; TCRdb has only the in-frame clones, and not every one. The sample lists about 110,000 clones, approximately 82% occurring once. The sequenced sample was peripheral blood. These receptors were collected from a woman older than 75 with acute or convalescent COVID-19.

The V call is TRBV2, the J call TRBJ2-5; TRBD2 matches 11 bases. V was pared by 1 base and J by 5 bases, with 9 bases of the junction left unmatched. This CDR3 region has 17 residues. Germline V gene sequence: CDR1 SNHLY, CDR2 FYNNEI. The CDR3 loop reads CASSEGSSGGARETQYF. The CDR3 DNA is TGTGCCAGCAGTGAAGGTAGTAGCGGGGGGGCCCGGGAGACCCAGTACTTC. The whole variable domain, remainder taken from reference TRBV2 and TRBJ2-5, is EPEVTQTPSHQVTQMGQEVILRCVPISNHLYFYWYRQILGQKVEFLVSFYNNEISEKSEIFDDQFSVERPDGSNFTLKIRSTKLEDSAMYFCASSEGSSGGARETQYFGPGTRLLVL.

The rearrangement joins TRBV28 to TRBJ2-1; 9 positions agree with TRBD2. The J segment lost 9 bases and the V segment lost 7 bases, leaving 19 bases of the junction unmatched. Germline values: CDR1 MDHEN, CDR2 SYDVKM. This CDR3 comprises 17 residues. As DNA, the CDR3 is TGTGCCAGCACCCCATCGTGGAGAGCGGGAGGTCGACGTGAGCAGTTCTTC. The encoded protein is CASTPSWRAGGRREQFF.